The next 27 T cell receptor beta chains were all read from a single sample in a study of vaccination effects on CD4 cells after COVID-19. The table came from immunoSEQ multiplex PCR; TCRdb's copy has only in-frame clones and leaves some out. The table records some 24,000 clones, approximately 76% of them present only once. These receptors have no identified antigens. Antigen-specific CD4+ T cells were expanded (with viral peptide pools) by the ViraFEST assay ahead of sequencing. Once cultured for approximately 10 days, the cells underwent separation to obtain CD4+ T cells. Convalescent patients had PCR-confirmed SARS-CoV-2 infection between March and December 2020. The material was CD4+ T cells from PBMCs cultured with SARS-CoV-2 spike peptides, obtained before COVID-19 vaccination. The source is a human donor who had a prior SARS-CoV-2 infection.

J is TRBJ2-7 and V is TRBV18; 7 bases line up with TRBD1. The CDR3 contains 15 residues. Losses at the gene ends were 1 base for V and 5 bases for J; bases not matched to a gene: 8. Germline V CDR1 and CDR2: KGHSH, LQKENI. The CDR3 spells CASSPQGALINEQYF. Here the CDR3 DNA reads TGTGCCAGCTCACCACAGGGGGCGTTAATTAACGAGCAGTACTTC.

The chain links TRBV28 to TRBJ2-7; 15 nucleotides agree with TRBD2. The CDR3 is made up of 15 amino acids. Trimming removed 6 bases from V and 10 bases from J; junction bases left unmatched: 10. Germline lookup yields CDR1 MDHEN and CDR2 SYDVKM. The CDR3 spells CASSPLGLAGGRQYF. CDR3 coding DNA: TGTGCCAGCAGCCCTCTGGGACTAGCGGGAGGCAGACAGTACTTC.

The gene calls are TRBV11-3 and TRBJ2-7; 11 bases fit TRBD2. The CDR3 totals 18 residues. CDR1 SGHNT and CDR2 YENEEA come from the germline V gene. Trimming at V came to 3 bases and at J to 1 base, leaving 11 bases not matched to a gene. CDR3 DNA sequence: TGTGCCAGCAGCTTGAGTCGGGTCGGGACTAGCGGATCCTACGAGCAGTACTTC. It specifies CASSLSRVGTSGSYEQYF.

V usage is TRBV5-1 and J usage is TRBJ2-5; D may be TRBD2 (5 bases). This CDR3 is built from 13 residues. V lost 0 bases and J 4 bases, leaving 7 bases between the germline ends. Looked up from germline, CDR1 is SGHRS and CDR2 is YFSETQ. This CDR3 reads CASSLAAGETQYF. The CDR3 nucleotides read TGCGCCAGCAGCTTGGCCGCGGGAGAGACCCAGTACTTC.

This sequence joins TRBV4-2 and TRBJ1-5, with 8 bases fitting TRBD1. V shed 4 bases and J 4 bases; nucleotides not matched to a gene: 0. The CDR3 extends over 13 amino acids. Germline-derived CDR1 and CDR2 are LGHNA and YNFKEQ. The CDR3 sequence is CASSRTGNQPQHF. The CDR3 coding sequence is TGTGCCAGCAGCCGGACAGGGAATCAGCCCCAGCATTTT.

CDR3 DNA sequence: TGTGCCATCAGTGGGGACTTTAGCAATCAGCCCCAGCATTTT. This gives the protein CAISGDFSNQPQHF. This chain joins TRBV10-3 and TRBJ1-5, with a weak D call TRBD1 (5 bases). Germline V lookup: CDR1 ENHRY, CDR2 SYGVKD. The CDR3 spans 14 residues. Trimming took off 4 bases at V and 0 bases at J, with 7 bases between the two ends.

The chain has TRBV6-4 and TRBJ1-6; 10 nucleotides match TRBD1. The V gene end was trimmed by 6 bases and the J gene end by 0 bases; junction bases not matched to a gene: 8. Germline CDR1 is MRHNA and CDR2 is SNTAGT. The CDR3 loop spans 18 amino acids. The CDR3 nucleotides are TGTGCCAGCAGGGAAACCGGACAGGGGGTCTCCTATAATTCACCCCTCCACTTT. Its translation: CASRETGQGVSYNSPLHF.

The CDR3 bases are TGTGCCAGCAGCCGAAGGAGAGGGGGTGACACCATATATTTT. It codes for CASSRRRGGDTIYF. The chain is built from TRBV3-1 (or the pseudogene TRBV3-2) and TRBJ1-3; a weak D match, TRBD1 (6 bases). In germline, CDR1 is LGHDT, CDR2 YNNKEL (reference sequence). V shed 4 bases and J shed 8 bases, with 15 bases lying between them. The CDR3 has 14 residues.

In this sample, this clone turned up once. The V call is TRBV2, the J call TRBJ1-4; D is unresolved. The germline V and J ends were trimmed by 6 bases and 7 bases, with 9 bases remaining between them. Germline values: CDR1 SNHLY, CDR2 FYNNEI. The CDR3 contains 12 residues. DNA of the CDR3: TGTGCCAGCAGCCCGGGAGGTGAAAAACTGTTTTTT. Encoded protein: CASSPGGEKLFF. The full variable domain, with the rest looked up from reference TRBV2 and TRBJ1-4, is EPEVTQTPSHQVTQMGQEVILRCVPISNHLYFYWYRQILGQKVEFLVSFYNNEISEKSEIFDDQFSVERPDGSNFTLKIRSTKLEDSAMYFCASSPGGEKLFFGSGTQLSVL.

V and J are TRBV11-2 and TRBJ2-3; possible D gene TRBD1, 5 bases. Trimming pared 5 bases from V and 5 bases from J, leaving 20 bases between. Germline CDR1 is SGHAT and CDR2 is FQNNGV. CDR3 length: 16 amino acids. The CDR3 sequence: CASSLLQNGAEDTQYF. The CDR3 bases are TGTGCCAGCAGCCTATTGCAAAATGGGGCTGAAGATACGCAGTATTTT.

The chain carries TRBV7-3 and TRBJ2-2; 8 bases align to TRBD2. Germline loops: CDR1 SGHTA, CDR2 FQGTGA. The CDR3 has 15 amino acids. V lost 5 bases and J lost 4; bases outside the gene matches: 6. The CDR3 is CASSTSGTSTGELFF. The CDR3 region has the DNA TGTGCCAGCAGCACATCCGGGACTAGCACCGGGGAGCTGTTTTTT.

This clone appeared a few times. The chain has TRBV18 and TRBJ1-3; the D is unclear. The CDR3 extends over 17 amino acids. The germline V gene has CDR1 KGHSH and CDR2 LQKENI. V was shortened by 5 bases and J by 0 bases, with 17 bases between the two germline ends. CDR3 sequence: CASSARKGLLSGNTIYF. CDR3 DNA: TGTGCCAGCTCAGCCCGTAAAGGCCTACTCTCTGGAAACACCATATATTTT.

This chain joins TRBV19 and TRBJ1-2, with D possibly TRBD1 on 6 matching bases. V shed 4 bases and J shed 6 bases, with 18 bases lying between them. The V gene's germline CDR1 is LNHDA and CDR2 SQIVND (reference sequence). CDR3 length: 15 residues. DNA of the CDR3: TGTGCCAGTAGTAAGATACGGGGGGGCCTGGATGGCTACACCTTC. Residues: CASSKIRGGLDGYTF.

The table lists this clone with a count of one. The chain employs TRBV7-6 and TRBJ2-1; TRBD1 is a possible D gene (6 bases). Trimming shortened V by 0 bases and J by 4 bases, and 13 bases separated the two germline ends. The CDR3 contains 16 residues. The germline V gene has CDR1 SGHVS and CDR2 FNYEAQ. The CDR3 DNA sequence: TGTGCCAGCAGCTTAGCGCAGGGGATGGGGTACAATGAGCAGTTCTTC. This sequence encodes CASSLAQGMGYNEQFF.

CDR3 region: CASSRRVLETQYF. The CDR3 nucleotides read TGTGCCAGCAGCCGAAGGGTATTAGAGACCCAGTACTTC. The V gene is TRBV27, the J gene TRBJ2-5; D gene ambiguous. The CDR3 contains 13 residues. Germline V gene data show CDR1 as MNHEY and CDR2 as SMNVEV (reference sequence). V lost 6 bases and J 4 bases, leaving 12 bases between the germline ends.

This clone was recorded a few times. The gene calls are TRBV5-1 and TRBJ1-2; maybe TRBD1 (5 bases). CDR3 size: 15 residues. Trimming pared 0 bases from V and 1 base from J, leaving 10 bases between. CDR1 and CDR2 from the germline V gene are SGHRS and YFSETQ. The CDR3 coding sequence is TGCGCCAGCAGCTTGGCGACAGCGGATAACTATGGCTACACCTTC. Amino acid sequence: CASSLATADNYGYTF.

The V call is TRBV4-3, the J call TRBJ1-3; D is perhaps TRBD1 (5 bases). V was pared by 3 bases and J by 0 bases, with 12 bases between. Germline CDR1 reads LGHNA; CDR2 reads YSLEER. CDR3 size: 16 residues. The CDR3 DNA reads as TGCGCCAGCAGCCATGTGGGGCAGGGCTCTGGAAACACCATATATTTT. Translated: CASSHVGQGSGNTIYF.

V gene TRBV5-6 combines with J gene TRBJ2-5, with unresolved D. The CDR3 loop spans 13 amino acids. Germline V CDR1 and CDR2: SGHDT, YYEEEE. Trimming pared 0 bases from V and 7 bases from J, leaving 10 bases between. The DNA of the CDR3 is TGTGCCAGCAGCTTGGGACATCGAGGGACCCAGTACTTC. It translates to CASSLGHRGTQYF. Based on the CDR3 plus reference TRBV5-6 and TRBJ2-5, the full variable domain is DAGVTQSPTHLIKTRGQQVTLRCSPKSGHDTVSWYQQALGQGPQFIFQYYEEEERQRGNFPDRFSGHQFPNYSSELNVNALLLGDSALYLCASSLGHRGTQYFGPGTRLLVL.

The chain employs TRBV4-3 and TRBJ1-2; D is ambiguous. Between the trimmed V and J ends, which lost 0 bases and 2 bases, there was a span of 16 bases. Per the germline V gene, CDR1 is LGHNA and CDR2 is YSLEER. The CDR3 contains 17 residues. The CDR3 sequence: CASSQDESVLLNYGYTF. The CDR3 region has the DNA TGCGCCAGCAGCCAAGATGAGAGTGTACTTTTAAACTATGGCTACACCTTC.

V is TRBV7-3 and J is TRBJ1-2; D not resolved. V gave up 5 bases and J gave up 4 bases, with 11 bases separating them. CDR3 length: 13 residues. Per the germline V gene, CDR1 is SGHTA and CDR2 is FQGTGA. The CDR3 region is CASSVGHGYGYTF. The CDR3 nucleotides are TGTGCCAGCAGCGTCGGGCACGGCTATGGCTACACCTTC.

The J gene is TRBJ2-5, the V gene TRBV29-1, with D maybe TRBD2 (6 bases). Germline CDR1 and CDR2: SQVTM and ANQGSEA. The CDR3 length is 13 residues. The V and J ends lost 6 bases and 7 bases respectively, with 18 bases between them. Here the CDR3 DNA reads TGCAGCGTCGGCGGGGAAATTGTCGCGACCCAGTACTTC. It translates to CSVGGEIVATQYF.

As DNA, the CDR3 is TGTGCCAGCAGTTTGCGGGGGCTTGGTTCACCCCTCCACTTT. This translates into CASSLRGLGSPLHF. This rearrangement joins TRBV28 to TRBJ1-6; weak D call: TRBD1 (6 bases). V lost 3 bases and J 9 bases, leaving 12 bases between the germline ends. CDR1 is MDHEN, CDR2 SYDVKM, per germline. The CDR3 is 14 residues long.

The V call is TRBV7-3, the J call TRBJ1-1, with a weak D call TRBD1 (5 bases). Trimming removed 0 bases from V and 0 bases from J, with 8 bases in between. The CDR3 totals 15 residues. Germline values: CDR1 SGHTA, CDR2 FQGTGA. CDR3 bases: TGTGCCAGCAGCTTAACAGGGGCTATGAACACTGAAGCTTTCTTT. It yields the protein CASSLTGAMNTEAFF.

The chain is built from TRBV18 and TRBJ2-5; 8 nucleotides match TRBD1. The germline V gene encodes CDR1 KGHSH and CDR2 LQKENI. The CDR3 has 15 residues. V lost 3 bases and J lost 4; bases outside the gene matches: 7. This CDR3 is CASSPLTGGRETQYF. The CDR3 nucleotides read TGTGCCAGCTCACCCCTTACAGGGGGACGAGAGACCCAGTACTTC. The whole variable domain, filled in from reference TRBV18 and TRBJ2-5, reads NAGVMQNPRHLVRRRGQEARLRCSPMKGHSHVYWYRQLPEEGLKFMVYLQKENIIDESGMPKERFSAEFPKEGPSILRIQQVVRGDSAAYFCASSPLTGGRETQYFGPGTRLLVL.

This clone was seen a single time. This chain links TRBV5-1 with TRBJ1-4; no reliable D call. Germline CDR1 is SGHRS and CDR2 is YFSETQ. The CDR3 sequence is 14 residues long. V was cut by 0 bases and J by 7 bases, with 10 bases left in between. CDR3 bases: TGCGCCAGCAGCTTGGCCAGCTCGGGTGAAAAACTGTTTTTT. Encoded protein: CASSLASSGEKLFF.

This clone is medium-sized in the sample. The rearrangement links TRBV2 to TRBJ1-2; 9 bases are shared with TRBD1. V was pared by 6 bases and J by 2 bases, with 4 bases of the junction left unmatched. The CDR3 extends over 14 amino acids. Germline loops: CDR1 SNHLY, CDR2 FYNNEI. CDR3 coding DNA: TGTGCCAGCAGGGGACAGGGATTAAACTATGGCTACACCTTC. Its protein product is CASRGQGLNYGYTF.

This clone has more than one count but fewer than ten. The chain employs TRBV24-1 and TRBJ2-3, with a possible D match to TRBD1 (5 bases). CDR3 length: 15 residues. V was cut by 3 bases and J by 6 bases, with 15 bases left in between. Germline V gene data show CDR1 as KGHDR and CDR2 as SFDVKD. The CDR3 region is CATSDPLGPGDTQYF. The CDR3 coding sequence is TGTGCCACCAGTGATCCCCTGGGCCCAGGGGATACGCAGTATTTT.